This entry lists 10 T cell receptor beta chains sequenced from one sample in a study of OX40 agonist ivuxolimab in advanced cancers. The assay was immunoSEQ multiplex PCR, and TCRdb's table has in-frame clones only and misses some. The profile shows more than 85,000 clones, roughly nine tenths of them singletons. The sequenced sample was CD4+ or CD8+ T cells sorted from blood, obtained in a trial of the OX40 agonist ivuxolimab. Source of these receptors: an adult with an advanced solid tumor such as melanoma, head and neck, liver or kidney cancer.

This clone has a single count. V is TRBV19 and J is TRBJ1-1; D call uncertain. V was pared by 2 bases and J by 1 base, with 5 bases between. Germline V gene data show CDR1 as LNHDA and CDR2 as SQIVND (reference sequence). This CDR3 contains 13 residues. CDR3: CASSIRANTEAFF. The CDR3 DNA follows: TGTGCCAGTAGTATAAGGGCGAACACTGAAGCTTTCTTT.

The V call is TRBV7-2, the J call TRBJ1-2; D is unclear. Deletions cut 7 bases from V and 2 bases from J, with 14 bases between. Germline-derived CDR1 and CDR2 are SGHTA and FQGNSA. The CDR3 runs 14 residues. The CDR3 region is CASTLGPGNYGYTF. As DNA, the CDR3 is TGTGCCAGCACCCTCGGTCCGGGGAACTATGGCTACACCTTC.

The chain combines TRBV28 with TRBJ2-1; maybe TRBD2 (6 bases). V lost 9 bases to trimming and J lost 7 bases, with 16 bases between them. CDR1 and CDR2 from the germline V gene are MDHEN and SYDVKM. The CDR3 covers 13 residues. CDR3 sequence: CARSSSGDNEQFF. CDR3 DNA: TGTGCCAGATCGTCTTCGGGAGATAATGAGCAGTTCTTC.

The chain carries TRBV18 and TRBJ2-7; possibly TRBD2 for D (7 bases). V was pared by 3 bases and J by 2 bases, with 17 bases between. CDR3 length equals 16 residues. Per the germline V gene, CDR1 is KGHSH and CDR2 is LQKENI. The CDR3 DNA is TGTGCCAGCTCACCCCGAAAGGGCGGGGGCACCTACGAGCAGTACTTC. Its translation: CASSPRKGGGTYEQYF.

CDR3 amino acids: CAGRQGSFTEAFF. CDR3 DNA: TGTGCCGGAAGACAGGGTAGTTTCACTGAAGCTTTCTTT. This sequence joins TRBV7-3 and TRBJ1-1; 7 bases are shared with TRBD1. The junction had 10 bases not matched to a gene; V was cut back by 11 bases and J by 4 bases. The CDR3 spans 13 residues. CDR1 and CDR2 from the germline V gene are SGHTA and FQGTGA.

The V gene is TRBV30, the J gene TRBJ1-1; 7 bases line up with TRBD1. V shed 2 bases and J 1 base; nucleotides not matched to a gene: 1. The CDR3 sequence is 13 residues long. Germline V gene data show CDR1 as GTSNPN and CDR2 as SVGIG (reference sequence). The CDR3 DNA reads TGTGCCTGGAGTAGGACAGGGAACACTGAAGCTTTCTTT. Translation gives CAWSRTGNTEAFF.

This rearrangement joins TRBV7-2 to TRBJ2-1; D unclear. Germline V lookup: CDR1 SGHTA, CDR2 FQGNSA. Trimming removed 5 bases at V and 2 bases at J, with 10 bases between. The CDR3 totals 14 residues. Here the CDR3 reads CASSLSDPYNEQFF. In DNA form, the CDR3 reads TGTGCCAGCAGCCTTTCAGACCCCTACAATGAGCAGTTCTTC.

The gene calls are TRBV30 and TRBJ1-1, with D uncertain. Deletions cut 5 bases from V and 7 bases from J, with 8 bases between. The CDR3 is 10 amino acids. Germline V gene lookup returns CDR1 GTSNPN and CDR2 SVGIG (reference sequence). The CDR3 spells CAWVTVEAFF. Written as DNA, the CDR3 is TGTGCCTGGGTTACGGTTGAAGCTTTCTTT.

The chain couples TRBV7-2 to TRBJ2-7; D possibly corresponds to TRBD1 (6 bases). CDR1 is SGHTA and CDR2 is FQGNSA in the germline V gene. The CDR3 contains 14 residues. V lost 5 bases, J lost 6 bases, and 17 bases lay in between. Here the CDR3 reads CASSPLTGYGEQYF. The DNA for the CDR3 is TGTGCCAGCAGCCCACTTACAGGGTATGGCGAGCAGTACTTC.

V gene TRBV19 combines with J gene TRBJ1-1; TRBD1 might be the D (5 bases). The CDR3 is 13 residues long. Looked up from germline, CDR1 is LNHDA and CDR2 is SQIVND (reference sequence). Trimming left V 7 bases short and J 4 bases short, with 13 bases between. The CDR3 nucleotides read TGTGCCAGTACCCCCGGGGACCGCACTGAAGCTTTCTTT. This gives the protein CASTPGDRTEAFF. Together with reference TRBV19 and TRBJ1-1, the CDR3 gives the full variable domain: DGGITQSPKYLFRKEGQNVTLSCEQNLNHDAMYWYRQDPGQGLRLIYYSQIVNDFQKGDIAEGYSVSREKKESFPLTVTSAQKNPTAFYLCASTPGDRTEAFFGQGTRLTVV.